Ten or more counts support the clone carrying this TCR beta chain. Uncontrolled infection, other autoimmune disease, pregnancy or lactation barred patients from enrollment. Using roughly 9.4 ml of fresh peripheral blood, PBMCs were prepared. This specimen comes from a study of T cells in Graves' hyperthyroidism and ophthalmopathy. Study context: Peripheral blood was secured at the point of initial diagnosis, before any treatment.

This CDR3 spans 14 amino acids. CDR1 is LGHDT and CDR2 is YNNKEL in the germline V gene (reference sequence). Between the trimmed V and J ends, which lost 2 bases and 2 bases, there was a span of 10 bases. Amplified regions were TCR beta CDR3 sequences from RNA transcripts. The TCR CDR3 was amplified in a first-round RT-PCR using the HTBI primer set. A single record per CDR3 protein comes from TCRdb applying MiXCR to the multiplex PCR reads. Seen here are hundreds of thousands of distinct CDR3 sequences, around 15% observed once, and the top ten hold approximately 3.8%. The chain is built from TRBV3-1 and TRBJ2-7; the D gene is possibly TRBD2 (5 bases). The receptor's source is a woman under 40 with Graves' hyperthyroidism. Source material: blood. CDR3 nucleotides: TGTGCCAGCAGCCAACCGGGGATCACCTACGAGCAGTACTTC. Amino acids: CASSQPGITYEQYF.